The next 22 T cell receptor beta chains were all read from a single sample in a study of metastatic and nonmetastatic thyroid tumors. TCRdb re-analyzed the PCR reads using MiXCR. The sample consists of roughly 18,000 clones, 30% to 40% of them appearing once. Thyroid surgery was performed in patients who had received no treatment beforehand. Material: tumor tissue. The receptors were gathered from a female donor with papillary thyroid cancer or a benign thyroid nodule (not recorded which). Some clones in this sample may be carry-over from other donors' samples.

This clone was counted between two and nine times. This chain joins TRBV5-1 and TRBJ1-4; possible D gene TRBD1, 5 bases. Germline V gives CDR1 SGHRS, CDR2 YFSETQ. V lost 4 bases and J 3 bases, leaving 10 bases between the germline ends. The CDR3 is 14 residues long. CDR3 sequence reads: CASSHGASNEKLFF. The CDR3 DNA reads TGCGCCAGCAGCCACGGGGCCTCTAATGAAAAACTGTTTTTT.

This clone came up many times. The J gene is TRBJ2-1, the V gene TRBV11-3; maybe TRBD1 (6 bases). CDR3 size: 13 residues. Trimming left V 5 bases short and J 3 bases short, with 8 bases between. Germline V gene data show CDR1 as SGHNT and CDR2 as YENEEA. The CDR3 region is CASSLDSYNEQFF. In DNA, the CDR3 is TGTGCCAGCAGCCTGGACAGCTACAATGAGCAGTTCTTC.

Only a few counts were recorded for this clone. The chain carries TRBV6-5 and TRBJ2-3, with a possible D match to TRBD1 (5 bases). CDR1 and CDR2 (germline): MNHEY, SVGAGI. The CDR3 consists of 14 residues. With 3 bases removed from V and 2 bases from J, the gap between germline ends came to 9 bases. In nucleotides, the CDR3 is TGTGCCAGCAGTTATACAGGAACCACAGATACGCAGTATTTT. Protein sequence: CASSYTGTTDTQYF.

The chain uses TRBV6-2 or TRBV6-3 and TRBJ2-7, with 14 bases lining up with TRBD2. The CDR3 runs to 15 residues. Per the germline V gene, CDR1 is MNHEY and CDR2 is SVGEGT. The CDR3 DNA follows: TGTTCCTACAAGAGACTAGCGGGAGGGGGATACGAGCAGTACTTC. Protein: CSYKRLAGGGYEQYF.

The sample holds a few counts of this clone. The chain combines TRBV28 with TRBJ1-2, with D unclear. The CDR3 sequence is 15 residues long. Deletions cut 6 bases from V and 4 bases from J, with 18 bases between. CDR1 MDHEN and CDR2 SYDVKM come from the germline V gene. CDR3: CASRPQRAGGYGYTF. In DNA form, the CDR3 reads TGTGCCAGCAGACCCCAGCGTGCGGGCGGCTATGGCTACACCTTC.

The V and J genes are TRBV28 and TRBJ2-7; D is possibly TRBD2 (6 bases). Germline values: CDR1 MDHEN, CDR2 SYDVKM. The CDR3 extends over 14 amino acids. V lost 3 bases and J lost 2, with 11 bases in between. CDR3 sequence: CASSFPLAPYEQYF. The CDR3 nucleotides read TGTGCCAGCAGTTTCCCACTAGCTCCCTACGAGCAGTACTTC.

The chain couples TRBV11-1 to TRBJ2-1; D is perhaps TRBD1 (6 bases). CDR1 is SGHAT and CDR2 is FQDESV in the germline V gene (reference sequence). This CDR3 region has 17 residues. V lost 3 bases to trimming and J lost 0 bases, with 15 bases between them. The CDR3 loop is CASSFDGTPSSYNEQFF. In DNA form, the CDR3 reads TGTGCCAGCAGCTTCGACGGGACACCTTCCTCCTACAATGAGCAGTTCTTC.

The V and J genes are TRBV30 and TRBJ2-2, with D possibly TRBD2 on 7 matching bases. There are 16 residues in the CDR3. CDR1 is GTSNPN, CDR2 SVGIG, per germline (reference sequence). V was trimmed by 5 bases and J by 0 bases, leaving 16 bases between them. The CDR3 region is CAWGEGGGSNTGELFF. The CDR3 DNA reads TGTGCCTGGGGGGAGGGGGGCGGTTCGAACACCGGGGAGCTGTTTTTT.

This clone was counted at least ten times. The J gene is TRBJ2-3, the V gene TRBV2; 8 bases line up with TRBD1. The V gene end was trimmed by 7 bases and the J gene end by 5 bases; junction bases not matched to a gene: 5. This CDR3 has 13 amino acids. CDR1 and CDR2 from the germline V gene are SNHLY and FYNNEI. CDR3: CASIGQGKDTQYF. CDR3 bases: TGTGCCAGCATAGGACAGGGAAAAGATACGCAGTATTTT. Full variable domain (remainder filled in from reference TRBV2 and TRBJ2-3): EPEVTQTPSHQVTQMGQEVILRCVPISNHLYFYWYRQILGQKVEFLVSFYNNEISEKSEIFDDQFSVERPDGSNFTLKIRSTKLEDSAMYFCASIGQGKDTQYFGPGTRLTVL.

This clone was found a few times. The CDR3 sequence: CASSTGRGGNQPQHF. The CDR3 coding sequence is TGTGCCAGTAGTACCGGGAGGGGGGGCAATCAGCCCCAGCATTTT. The chain employs TRBV19 and TRBJ1-5, with a weak D call TRBD1 (6 bases). Germline V lookup: CDR1 LNHDA, CDR2 SQIVND (reference sequence). This CDR3 is built from 15 residues. V was clipped by 4 bases and J by 2 bases, with 12 bases between them.

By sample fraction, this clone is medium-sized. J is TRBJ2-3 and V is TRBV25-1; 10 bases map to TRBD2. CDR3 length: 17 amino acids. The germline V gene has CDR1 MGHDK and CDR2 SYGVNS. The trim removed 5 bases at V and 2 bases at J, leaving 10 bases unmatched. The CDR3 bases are TGTGCCAGCAGTCGCCCCAGGGGACTAGCGACCACAGATACGCAGTATTTT. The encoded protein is CASSRPRGLATTDTQYF.

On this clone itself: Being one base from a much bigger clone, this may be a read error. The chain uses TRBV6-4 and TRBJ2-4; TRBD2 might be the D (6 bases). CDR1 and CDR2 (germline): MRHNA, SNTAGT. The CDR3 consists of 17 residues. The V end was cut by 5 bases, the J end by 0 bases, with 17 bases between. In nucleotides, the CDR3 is TGTGCCAGCAGTCTCGTCGGGGGAGCACTAGCCAAAAACATTCAGTACTTC. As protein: CASSLVGGALAKNIQYF.

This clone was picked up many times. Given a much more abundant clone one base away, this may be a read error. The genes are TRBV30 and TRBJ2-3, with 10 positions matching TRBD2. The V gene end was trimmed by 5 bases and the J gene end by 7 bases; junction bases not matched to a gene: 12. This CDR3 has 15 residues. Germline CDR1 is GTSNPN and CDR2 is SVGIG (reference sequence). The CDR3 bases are TGTGCCTGGGGCCAGCTAGCGGGAGCAACAAATACGCAGTATTTT. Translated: CAWGQLAGATNTQYF.

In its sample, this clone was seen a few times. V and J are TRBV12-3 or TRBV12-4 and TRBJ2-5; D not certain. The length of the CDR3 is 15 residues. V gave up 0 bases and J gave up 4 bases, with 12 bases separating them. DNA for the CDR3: TGTGCCAGCAGTTTAGCCAGTAGCTTTCCAGAGACCCAGTACTTC. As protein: CASSLASSFPETQYF.

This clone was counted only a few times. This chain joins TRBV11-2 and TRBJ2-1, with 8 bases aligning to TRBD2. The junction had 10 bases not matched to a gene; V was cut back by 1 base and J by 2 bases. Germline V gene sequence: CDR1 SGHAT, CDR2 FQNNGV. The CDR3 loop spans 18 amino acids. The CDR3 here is CASSLGGLAGRTYNEQFF. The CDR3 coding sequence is TGTGCCAGCAGCTTAGGGGGGCTAGCGGGTAGAACCTACAATGAGCAGTTCTTC.

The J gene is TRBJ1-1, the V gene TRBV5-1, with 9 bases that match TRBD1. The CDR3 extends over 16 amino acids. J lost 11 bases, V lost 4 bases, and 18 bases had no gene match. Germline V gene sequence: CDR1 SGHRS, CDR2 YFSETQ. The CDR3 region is CASSPQVQGADTVAFF. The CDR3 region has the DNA TGCGCCAGCAGCCCCCAGGTACAGGGGGCGGACACTGTTGCTTTCTTT.

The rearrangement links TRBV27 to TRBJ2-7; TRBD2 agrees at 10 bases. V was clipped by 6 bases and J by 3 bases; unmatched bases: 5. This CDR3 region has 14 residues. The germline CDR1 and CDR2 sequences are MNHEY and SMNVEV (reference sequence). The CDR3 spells CASRTTSGHYEQYF. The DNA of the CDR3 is TGTGCCAGCAGGACGACTAGCGGGCACTACGAGCAGTACTTC.

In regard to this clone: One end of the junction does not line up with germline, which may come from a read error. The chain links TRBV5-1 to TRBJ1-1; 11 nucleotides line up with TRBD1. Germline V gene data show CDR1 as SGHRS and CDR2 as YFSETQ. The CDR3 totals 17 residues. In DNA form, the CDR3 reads TGCGCCAGCAGCTCGGACAGGGGGCGTCGAGCGAACACTGAAGCTGGCTTT. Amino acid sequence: CASSSDRGRRANTEAGF.

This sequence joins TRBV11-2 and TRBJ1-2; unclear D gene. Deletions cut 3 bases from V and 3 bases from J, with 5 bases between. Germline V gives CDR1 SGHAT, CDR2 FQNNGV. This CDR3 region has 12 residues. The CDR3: CASSFRDYGYTF. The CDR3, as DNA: TGTGCCAGCAGCTTCAGAGACTATGGCTACACCTTC.

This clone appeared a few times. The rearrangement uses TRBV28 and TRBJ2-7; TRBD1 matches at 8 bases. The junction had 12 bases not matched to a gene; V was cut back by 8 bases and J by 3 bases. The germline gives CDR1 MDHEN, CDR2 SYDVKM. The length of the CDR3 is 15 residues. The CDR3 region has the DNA TGTGCCAGCGGGGTACCGGGACAGGCTCTCTACGAGCAGTACTTC. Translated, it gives CASGVPGQALYEQYF.

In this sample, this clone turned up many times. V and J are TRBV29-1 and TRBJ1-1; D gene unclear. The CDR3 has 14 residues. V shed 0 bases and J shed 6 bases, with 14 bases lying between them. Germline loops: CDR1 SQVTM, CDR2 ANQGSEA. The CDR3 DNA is TGCAGCGTTGAAGATCGGGCGGGGAGGCCTGAAGCTTTCTTT. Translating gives CSVEDRAGRPEAFF.

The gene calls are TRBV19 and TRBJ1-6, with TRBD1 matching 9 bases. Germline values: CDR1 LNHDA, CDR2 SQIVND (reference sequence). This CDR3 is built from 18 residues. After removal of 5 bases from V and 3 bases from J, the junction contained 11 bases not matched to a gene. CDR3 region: CASSQQGAPNIYNSPLHF. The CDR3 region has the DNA TGTGCCAGTAGTCAACAGGGGGCACCGAACATCTATAATTCACCCCTCCACTTT. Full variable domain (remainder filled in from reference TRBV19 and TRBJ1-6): DGGITQSPKYLFRKEGQNVTLSCEQNLNHDAMYWYRQDPGQGLRLIYYSQIVNDFQKGDIAEGYSVSREKKESFPLTVTSAQKNPTAFYLCASSQQGAPNIYNSPLHFGNGTRLTVT.